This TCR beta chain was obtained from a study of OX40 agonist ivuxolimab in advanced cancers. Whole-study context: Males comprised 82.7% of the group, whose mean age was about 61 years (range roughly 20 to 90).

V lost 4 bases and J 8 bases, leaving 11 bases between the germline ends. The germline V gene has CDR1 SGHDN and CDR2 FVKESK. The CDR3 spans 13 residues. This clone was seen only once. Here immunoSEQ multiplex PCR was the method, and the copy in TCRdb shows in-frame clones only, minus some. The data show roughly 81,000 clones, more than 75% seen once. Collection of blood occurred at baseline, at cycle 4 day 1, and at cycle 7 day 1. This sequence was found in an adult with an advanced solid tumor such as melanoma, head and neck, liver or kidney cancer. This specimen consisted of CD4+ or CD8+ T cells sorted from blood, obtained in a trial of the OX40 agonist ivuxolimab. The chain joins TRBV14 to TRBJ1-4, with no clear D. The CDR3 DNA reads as TGTGCCAGCAGCCCCCGCTTGGGCGAAAAACTGTTTTTT. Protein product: CASSPRLGEKLFF.